This passage covers 27 T cell receptor beta chains from one sample sequenced in a study of shared clonotypes between healthy human individuals. CD45RO-negative, CCR7-positively selected cells formed the naive CD8 fraction, excluding terminally differentiated effector memory CD45RA+ cells. Clones were read by immunoSEQ multiplex PCR, and TCRdb kept only the in-frame ones, dropping some. The sample includes millions of clones, about 95% of them seen just once. The sample consisted of naive CD8+ T cells sorted from blood. These receptor sequences come from a man aged 18 to 30 in good health.

The rearrangement joins TRBV5-5 to TRBJ1-1, with a possible D match to TRBD1 (5 bases). Germline CDR1 SGHKS, CDR2 YYEKEE (reference sequence). This CDR3 has 15 residues. V lost 0 bases and J lost 1, with 10 bases in between. The CDR3 protein is CASSLGQGGNTEAFF. The CDR3 nucleotides read TGTGCCAGCAGCTTGGGGCAGGGAGGGAACACTGAAGCTTTCTTT. The full variable domain, its missing parts supplied by reference TRBV5-5 and TRBJ1-1, is DAGVTQSPTHLIKTRGQQVTLRCSPISGHKSVSWYQQVLGQGPQFIFQYYEKEERGRGNFPDRFSARQFPNYSSELNVNALLLGDSALYLCASSLGQGGNTEAFFGQGTRLTVV.

The chain joins TRBV30 to TRBJ2-1; D possibly corresponds to TRBD1 (5 bases). This CDR3 region has 13 residues. Trimming shortened V by 5 bases and J by 4 bases, and 12 bases separated the two germline ends. Germline CDR1 GTSNPN, CDR2 SVGIG (reference sequence). CDR3: CAWSLQAYNEQFF. The CDR3 DNA sequence: TGTGCCTGGTCGTTACAGGCTTACAATGAGCAGTTCTTC.

Comment on this clone: This sample includes further DNA sequences coding for the same CDR3. The rearrangement joins TRBV6-1 to TRBJ2-3; D assignment may be TRBD1 or TRBD2 (6 bases each). The germline V gene has CDR1 MNHNS and CDR2 SASEGT. V was clipped by 2 bases and J by 1 base, with 13 bases between them. The CDR3 is made up of 16 amino acids. The CDR3 loop reads CASSEWSGEGTDTQYF. CDR3 DNA: TGTGCCAGCAGTGAATGGTCAGGGGAGGGCACAGATACGCAGTATTTT.

This rearrangement joins TRBV9 to TRBJ1-3, with 8 bases aligning to TRBD1. This CDR3 spans 16 amino acids. J gave up 0 bases and V 7 bases, and 9 bases lay outside the gene matches. Germline loops: CDR1 SGDLS, CDR2 YYNGEE. The CDR3 loop is CASSPDRARSGNTIYF. CDR3 bases: TGTGCCAGCTCCCCGGACAGGGCCCGCTCTGGAAACACCATATATTTT.

The V and J genes are TRBV7-8 and TRBJ2-3; no reliable D call. CDR3 length: 17 amino acids. Per the germline V gene, CDR1 is SGHVS and CDR2 is FQNEAQ. Trimming removed 1 base from V and 0 bases from J, with 14 bases in between. The CDR3 DNA reads as TGTGCCAGCAGCTTAGGGTCCGAGAACCTTAGCACAGATACGCAGTATTTT. It translates to CASSLGSENLSTDTQYF.

The rearrangement links TRBV28 to TRBJ1-5; TRBD1 is a possible D gene (6 bases). This CDR3 comprises 18 residues. Germline V CDR1 and CDR2: MDHEN, SYDVKM. Trimming left V 2 bases short and J 0 bases short, with 17 bases between. The CDR3 sequence is CASSLVEYRDYSNQPQHF. The CDR3 DNA follows: TGTGCCAGCAGTTTAGTTGAGTACAGGGACTATAGCAATCAGCCCCAGCATTTT.

J is TRBJ2-3 and V is TRBV7-8, with D perhaps being TRBD1 or TRBD2 (6 bases each). The germline gives CDR1 SGHVS, CDR2 FQNEAQ. The CDR3 length is 13 residues. Trimming removed 6 bases at V and 2 bases at J, with 9 bases between. The CDR3 DNA sequence: TGTGCCAGCAGAGGGGGACTCACAGATACGCAGTATTTT. This translates into CASRGGLTDTQYF.

The chain joins TRBV12-5 to TRBJ1-2; D remains unclear. The CDR3 length is 13 residues. Germline CDR1 reads LGHNT; CDR2 reads FRNRAP. Between the trimmed V and J ends, which lost 2 bases and 6 bases, there was a span of 10 bases. CDR3 sequence (DNA): TGTGCTAGTGGTTTGTCCGGACGGAATGGCTACACCTTC. Protein product: CASGLSGRNGYTF.

This clone occurred once. The chain recombines TRBV6-6 with TRBJ2-1, with 9 bases identical to TRBD2. Germline loops: CDR1 MNHNY, CDR2 SVGAGI (reference sequence). Germline trimming cut 6 bases from V and 1 base from J; bases unmatched to any gene: 4. CDR3 length: 15 residues. The CDR3 protein is CASSSSGASYNEQFF. Written as DNA, the CDR3 is TGTGCCAGCAGCTCTAGCGGGGCATCCTACAATGAGCAGTTCTTC.

This chain links TRBV9 with TRBJ2-2; perhaps TRBD2 as D (5 bases). Germline-derived CDR1 and CDR2 are SGDLS and YYNGEE. This CDR3 is built from 15 residues. The V end lost 3 bases, the J end lost 4 bases, and 13 bases lay between the germline ends. The DNA for the CDR3 is TGTGCCAGCAGCGAGCTCCGGGCGGGCACCGGGGAGCTGTTTTTT. It encodes CASSELRAGTGELFF.

The chain recombines TRBV29-1 with TRBJ2-7; D possibly corresponds to TRBD1 (6 bases). V was shortened by 4 bases and J by 1 base, with 11 bases between the two germline ends. CDR1 is SQVTM, CDR2 ANQGSEA, per germline. CDR3 length: 13 residues. In DNA form, the CDR3 reads TGCAGCGTTGTCCCGGGACATTCCTACGAGCAGTACTTC. Its protein is CSVVPGHSYEQYF.

The rearrangement joins TRBV2 to TRBJ2-5, with D perhaps TRBD1 (6 bases). Between the trimmed V and J ends, which lost 6 bases and 5 bases, there was a span of 13 bases. This CDR3 is 13 amino acids long. The V gene's germline CDR1 is SNHLY and CDR2 FYNNEI. The CDR3 region is CASRSTGPETQYF. The CDR3 DNA reads as TGTGCCAGCAGGTCAACAGGGCCGGAGACCCAGTACTTC.

The genes are TRBV7-9 and TRBJ2-4, with D hard to call. The V end lost 0 bases, the J end lost 3 bases, and 9 bases lay between the germline ends. Germline-derived CDR1 and CDR2 are SEHNR and FQNEAQ (reference sequence). The CDR3 is made up of 15 amino acids. The CDR3 here is CASSLADIDKNIQYF. The CDR3 DNA reads TGTGCCAGCAGCTTAGCCGACATCGACAAAAACATTCAGTACTTC.

The chain recombines TRBV19 with TRBJ2-7; either TRBD1 or TRBD2 may supply D (5 bases each). This CDR3 comprises 13 residues. The germline gives CDR1 LNHDA, CDR2 SQIVND (reference sequence). The V end lost 10 bases, the J end lost 1 base, and 14 bases lay between the germline ends. This chain's CDR3 is CATSRGGSYEQYF. The DNA of the CDR3 is TGTGCCACCTCGAGGGGCGGTTCCTACGAGCAGTACTTC.

The chain uses TRBV6-5 and TRBJ1-2, with D perhaps matching TRBD1 (6 bases). The CDR3 consists of 15 residues. Trimming took off 0 bases at V and 6 bases at J, with 14 bases between the two ends. CDR1 and CDR2 from the germline V gene are MNHEY and SVGAGI. DNA for the CDR3: TGTGCCAGCAGTTACTCGAACAGGGTGAGGCATGGCTACACCTTC. It encodes CASSYSNRVRHGYTF.

The V and J genes are TRBV4-1 and TRBJ2-5; possibly TRBD1 for D (5 bases). Germline CDR1 MGHRA, CDR2 YSYEKL. The CDR3 is made up of 15 amino acids. V lost 0 bases and J 1 base, leaving 9 bases between the germline ends. CDR3 DNA: TGCGCCAGCAGCCAAGAACCAGGGCCCCAAGAGACCCAGTACTTC. This gives the protein CASSQEPGPQETQYF.

This sequence joins TRBV7-2 and TRBJ2-2, with D tentatively TRBD1 (6 bases). The ends were cut back, 4 bases at V and 1 base at J, with 10 bases in the middle. This CDR3 comprises 15 residues. Germline loops: CDR1 SGHTA, CDR2 FQGNSA. The CDR3 coding sequence is TGTGCCAGCAGCTCCCTGGACAGGAACACCGGGGAGCTGTTTTTT. Residues: CASSSLDRNTGELFF.

The CDR3 sequence: CAAESMNTEAFF. The CDR3, as DNA: TGTGCGGCGGAGTCCATGAACACTGAAGCTTTCTTT. The chain combines TRBV30 with TRBJ1-1; no clear D gene. CDR3 length: 12 amino acids. Germline assignment: CDR1 GTSNPN and CDR2 SVGIG (reference sequence).

The V call is TRBV7-9, the J call TRBJ1-2, with a tentative D call TRBD1 (5 bases). CDR1 SEHNR and CDR2 FQNEAQ come from the germline V gene (reference sequence). Trimming took off 6 bases at V and 7 bases at J, with 15 bases between the two ends. The CDR3 sequence is 13 residues long. The CDR3 sequence: CASRGADYSGYTF. In DNA, the CDR3 is TGTGCCAGCAGAGGGGCAGATTATAGTGGCTACACCTTC.

The CDR3 DNA follows: TGTGCCAGCAGTTACTCGTCCGGCGCCCGCACAGATACGCAGTATTTT. Its translation is CASSYSSGARTDTQYF. This chain joins TRBV6-5 and TRBJ2-3; D is unresolved. V was shortened by 0 bases and J by 1 base, with 11 bases between the two germline ends. Germline CDR1 and CDR2: MNHEY and SVGAGI. This CDR3 is 16 amino acids long.

The rearrangement uses TRBV28 and TRBJ2-6; no firm D call. Germline values: CDR1 MDHEN, CDR2 SYDVKM. V was clipped by 6 bases and J by 1 base, with 7 bases between them. The CDR3 sequence is 14 residues long. The CDR3 loop reads CASSRSSGANVLTF. In DNA, the CDR3 is TGTGCCAGCAGCCGAAGTTCTGGGGCCAACGTCCTGACTTTC.

V usage is TRBV10-3 and J usage is TRBJ2-2; 15 positions agree with TRBD2. V shed 8 bases, J shed 1 base, and the junction held 8 bases outside the gene matches. This CDR3 contains 18 residues. Germline CDR1 ENHRY, CDR2 SYGVKD. CDR3 sequence reads: CAIPRTSGGEGNTGELFF. CDR3 sequence (DNA): TGTGCCATCCCCCGGACTAGCGGGGGGGAAGGGAACACCGGGGAGCTGTTTTTT.

The chain joins TRBV9 to TRBJ1-4, with 7 nucleotides matching TRBD1. The CDR3 runs 16 residues. Germline-derived CDR1 and CDR2 are SGDLS and YYNGEE. V dropped 3 bases and J dropped 0; count of bases not matched to a gene: 5. The CDR3 protein is CASSAQTGATNEKLFF. The CDR3 nucleotides are TGTGCCAGCAGCGCCCAAACAGGGGCAACTAATGAAAAACTGTTTTTT.

The rearrangement joins TRBV29-1 to TRBJ2-7; 8 nucleotides match TRBD1. The CDR3 is 14 residues long. Unmatched junction bases numbered 12, after V lost 7 bases and J lost 4 bases. Per the germline V gene, CDR1 is SQVTM and CDR2 is ANQGSEA. CDR3 sequence reads: CSGIGQGFGYEQYF. The CDR3 DNA reads as TGCAGCGGGATCGGACAGGGCTTTGGGTACGAGCAGTACTTC.

The chain employs TRBV5-1 and TRBJ1-6; D is uncertain. The CDR3 is 12 amino acids. The V gene's germline CDR1 is SGHRS and CDR2 YFSETQ. Trimming left V 7 bases short and J 7 bases short, with 9 bases between. The CDR3: CASSIGNSPLHF. CDR3 bases: TGCGCCAGCTCTATAGGGAATTCACCCCTCCACTTT.

The count of this clone is one. The chain employs TRBV11-2 and TRBJ1-3; maybe TRBD1 (5 bases). CDR3 length: 17 residues. The germline V and J ends were trimmed by 5 bases and 0 bases, with 17 bases remaining between them. CDR1 is SGHAT, CDR2 FQNNGV, per germline. CDR3 amino acids: CASSPTLDSSSGNTIYF. The CDR3 coding sequence is TGTGCCAGCAGCCCTACCCTAGACAGCTCCTCTGGAAACACCATATATTTT.

As to this clone: The sample carries other DNA sequences with the same CDR3. The chain employs TRBV27 and TRBJ2-6, with D possibly being TRBD2 (6 bases). Per germline, CDR1 MNHEY and CDR2 SMNVEV (reference sequence). The length of the CDR3 is 16 residues. V lost 0 bases and J lost 4, with 10 bases in between. The CDR3 sequence: CASSLSAGTGANVLTF. In nucleotides, the CDR3 is TGTGCCAGCAGTTTATCGGCGGGGACCGGGGCCAACGTCCTGACTTTC.